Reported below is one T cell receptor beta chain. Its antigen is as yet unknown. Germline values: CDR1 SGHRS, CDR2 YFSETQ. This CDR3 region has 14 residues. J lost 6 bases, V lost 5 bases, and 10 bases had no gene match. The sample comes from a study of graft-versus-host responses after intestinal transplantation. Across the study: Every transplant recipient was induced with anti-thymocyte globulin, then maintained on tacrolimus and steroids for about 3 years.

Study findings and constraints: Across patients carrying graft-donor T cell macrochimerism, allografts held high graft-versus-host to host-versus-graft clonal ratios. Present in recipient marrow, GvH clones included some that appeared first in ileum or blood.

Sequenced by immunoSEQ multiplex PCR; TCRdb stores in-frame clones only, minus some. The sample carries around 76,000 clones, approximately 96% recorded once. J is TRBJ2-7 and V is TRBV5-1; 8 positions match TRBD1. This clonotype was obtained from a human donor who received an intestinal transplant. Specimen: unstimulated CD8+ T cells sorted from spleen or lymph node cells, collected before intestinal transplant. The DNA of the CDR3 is TGCGCCAGCAGAACCGGGACAGGAGCGGTCGAGCAGTACTTC. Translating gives CASRTGTGAVEQYF.